This section outlines one T cell receptor (beta chain) sequence together with its context. The antigen is undetermined. The data are from a study of OX40 agonist ivuxolimab in advanced cancers. Whole-study context: Patients received ivuxolimab, an intravenous treatment, every 2 weeks at 0.01 to 10 mg/kg. Study results and limitations: Normalized T-cell clonal expansion was also low in a subset of nonresponders. Patients who responded partially at 0.1-3.0 mg/kg showed clonal expansion ranking among the lowest.

The CDR3 is 15 amino acids. With V trimmed by 2 bases and J by 3 bases, 4 bases remained unmatched. From germline, CDR1 is MNHNY and CDR2 SVGAGI (reference sequence). Patients who had autoimmune disease history or got systemic immunosuppression were left out. Profiling relied on immunoSEQ multiplex PCR, and the TCRdb table lists in-frame clones only, not all of them. Of fewer than 85,000 clones in the sample, around 85% were seen once. The sample consisted of CD4+ or CD8+ T cells sorted from blood, taken in a trial of the OX40 agonist ivuxolimab. This chain connects TRBV6-6 to TRBJ2-7; 10 positions agree with TRBD1. This receptor was obtained from an adult with an advanced solid tumor such as melanoma, head and neck, liver or kidney cancer. CDR3 DNA sequence: TGTGCCAGCAGTTACGGACAGGGGGGGGACTACGAGCAGTACTTC. Residues: CASSYGQGGDYEQYF.